The clone carrying this T cell receptor beta chain was seen just once. The record originates from a study of blood T cell repertoires in COVID-19. Study-wide background: Samples of COVID-19 (acute and convalescent) were obtained from the United States, Italy and Spain. The cDNA or gDNA used as material had been derived from T cells, B-cell-depleted T cells, or PBMCs.

Under the authors' procedure: It was from reference gene primer amplification that nucleated cell counts were estimated. Method: immunoSEQ multiplex PCR; TCRdb's copy keeps in-frame clones and lacks some. That table furnishes V, J and clone size, whereas the DNA furnished D and trimming. The sample carries more than 100,000 clones, about four fifths recorded once. Germline V gene lookup returns CDR1 SGHTA and CDR2 FQGNSA. This CDR3 spans 16 amino acids. V lost 8 bases to trimming and J lost 1 base; unmatched junction nucleotides: 9. The clonotype was recovered from a man between 60 and 70 years old with active or convalescent COVID-19. The sample comprised peripheral blood. The V gene is TRBV7-2, the J gene TRBJ2-7, with 12 bases aligning to TRBD2. This chain's CDR3 is CASQTSGSASSYEQYF. DNA for the CDR3: TGTGCCAGCCAGACTAGCGGGAGCGCCTCATCCTACGAGCAGTACTTC.